This T cell receptor beta chain was recorded in a study of beta chain features in type 1 diabetes. Overall study results and limits: When Type 1 diabetes patients were examined, their TCRB CDR3s proved moderately but significantly shorter in all four CD4+ subsets.

With 7 bases clipped from V and 6 bases from J, the junction kept 2 bases outside the gene matches. The CDR3 is made up of 13 amino acids. Germline CDR1 SEHNR, CDR2 FQNEAQ (reference sequence). Expressed TCRB transcripts were sequenced, since all the RNA that had been isolated was reverse transcribed. The protocol was immunoSEQ multiplex PCR, while the TCRdb copy is restricted to in-frame clones and leaves out a portion. The sample holds about 410,000 clones, 11% to 15% seen once. A remark on this clone: The target antigen is unknown.

Sequencing input: naive CD4+ T cells from blood. The sequence derives from a man aged 25-45 years in good health. V gene TRBV7-9 combines with J gene TRBJ1-4, with 10 positions matching TRBD1. The CDR3 DNA reads as TGTGCCAGCAACGGACAGGGGGATGAAAAACTGTTTTTT. This codes for CASNGQGDEKLFF.